This paragraph reports one TCR beta chain. Its antigen is not known. Produced via immunoSEQ multiplex PCR; TCRdb's table is partial and in-frame only. The sample shows about 180,000 clones, just over 85% of them seen only once. The sample is drawn from a study of T cell responses to AZD1222 COVID-19 vaccine. Overall study: Whether given at about 4 or about 12 weeks, second doses were pooled.

The study's findings and limits: Clonal diversity was possibly underestimated, and white British individuals and females predominated among donors. Spike-specific TCRs gained breadth and depth after people received two AZD1222 doses. Dominant CD4 TCR responses targeted spike regions 160-218 and 743-854.

CDR1 and CDR2 (germline): GTSNPN, SVGIG (reference sequence). The CDR3 sequence is 14 residues long. Trimming shortened V by 2 bases and J by 8 bases, and 18 bases separated the two germline ends. The V and J genes are TRBV30 and TRBJ1-2, with TRBD1 as a possible D gene (5 bases). This sequence was found in an adult in good health. Sequences were derived from peripheral blood, sampled on day 0 of AZD1222 vaccination. The CDR3, as DNA: TGTGCCTGGAGTCCGAGGGGTACAGTACCGGGCTACACCTTC. Translated, it gives CAWSPRGTVPGYTF. Full variable domain (outside the CDR3, taken from reference TRBV30 and TRBJ1-2): SQTIHQWPATLVQPVGSPLSLECTVEGTSNPNLYWYRQAAGRGLQLLFYSVGIGQISSEVPQNLSASRPQDRQFILSSKKLLLSDSGFYLCAWSPRGTVPGYTFGSGTRLTVV.